One and the same sample provided the 27 T cell receptor beta chains below, sequenced in a study of blood T cell repertoires in COVID-19. The data were produced by immunoSEQ multiplex PCR, yet TCRdb's version contains in-frame clones alone and is incomplete. Among 350,000 to 400,000 clones listed, around 90% were seen once. Sequences were obtained from PBMCs or T cells enriched from blood (not recorded which). Receptor source: a woman aged 18-29 years who had recovered from COVID-19.

This chain uses TRBV6-5 with TRBJ1-3, with 7 bases matching TRBD1. J gave up 4 bases and V 2 bases, and 8 bases lay outside the gene matches. Germline V CDR1 and CDR2: MNHEY, SVGAGI. This CDR3 has 16 amino acids. Written as DNA, the CDR3 is TGTGCCAGCAGTTACGGACTGACAGGGACCGGAAACACCATATATTTT. Translation gives CASSYGLTGTGNTIYF.

The chain is built from TRBV5-1 and TRBJ2-1, with a weak D call TRBD1 (5 bases). Germline-derived CDR1 and CDR2 are SGHRS and YFSETQ. The germline V and J ends were trimmed by 0 bases and 8 bases, with 9 bases remaining between them. This CDR3 has 13 amino acids. CDR3 sequence: CASSLERGYEQFF. The DNA of the CDR3 is TGCGCCAGCAGCTTGGAAAGGGGATATGAGCAGTTCTTC.

The chain uses TRBV19 and TRBJ2-1, with 9 bases lining up with TRBD2. CDR3 length: 16 amino acids. V shed 0 bases, J shed 7 bases, and the junction held 7 bases outside the gene matches. Germline V CDR1 and CDR2: LNHDA, SQIVND (reference sequence). The CDR3 region is CASSIDQRGVRNEQFF. CDR3 DNA: TGTGCCAGTAGTATAGACCAGCGGGGGGTTCGGAATGAGCAGTTCTTC.

The chain uses TRBV27 and TRBJ1-1; possible D gene TRBD1, 5 bases. This CDR3 has 13 residues. In germline, CDR1 is MNHEY, CDR2 SMNVEV (reference sequence). Trimming took 5 bases from V and 10 from J, leaving 17 bases between them. CDR3 nucleotide sequence: TGTGCCAGCAGTCCAGGGACTCCTGCGGGAGCTTTCTTT. This gives the protein CASSPGTPAGAFF.

The chain is built from TRBV6-1 and TRBJ1-6, with 7 bases fitting TRBD1. Germline V gene sequence: CDR1 MNHNS, CDR2 SASEGT. Trimming cost V 3 bases and J 5 bases; bases outside gene matches: 7. This CDR3 comprises 16 residues. CDR3 coding DNA: TGTGCCAGCAGTGAGAGACAGGGATCGGATAATTCACCCCTCCACTTT. Protein sequence: CASSERQGSDNSPLHF.

The chain links TRBV2 to TRBJ1-3, with 8 nucleotides matching TRBD1. V shed 2 bases and J 6 bases; nucleotides not matched to a gene: 6. The CDR3 is 15 amino acids. Germline V gene sequence: CDR1 SNHLY, CDR2 FYNNEI. CDR3 nucleotides: TGTGCCAGCAGTGAAAGGCAGGGGGCTGTAAACACCATATATTTT. Encoded protein: CASSERQGAVNTIYF.

The V gene is TRBV6-5, the J gene TRBJ2-3, with D hard to call. Germline CDR1 and CDR2: MNHEY and SVGAGI. Trimming took off 4 bases at V and 4 bases at J, with 12 bases between the two ends. This CDR3 is built from 14 residues. The CDR3 sequence is CASSSLLLPDTQYF. The CDR3 bases are TGTGCCAGCAGTTCGCTCTTACTTCCAGATACGCAGTATTTT.

A word on this clone: Distinct nucleotide sequences in the sample also encode this CDR3. The genes are TRBV27 and TRBJ2-7; D gene ambiguous. Germline lookup yields CDR1 MNHEY and CDR2 SMNVEV (reference sequence). The CDR3 is 12 residues long. V lost 5 bases, J lost 0 bases, and 5 bases lay in between. CDR3 loop: CASSPSSYEQYF. Written as DNA, the CDR3 is TGTGCCAGCAGTCCCAGCTCCTACGAGCAGTACTTC.

The rearrangement uses TRBV5-1 and TRBJ2-1; weak D call: TRBD2 (6 bases). The V gene lost 5 bases and the J gene lost 1 base, with 10 bases spanning the gap. CDR3 size: 14 residues. Germline lookup yields CDR1 SGHRS and CDR2 YFSETQ. CDR3 sequence (DNA): TGCGCCAGCAGGACGGGGGATTCCTACAATGAGCAGTTCTTC. Its protein is CASRTGDSYNEQFF.

The chain employs TRBV7-9 and TRBJ1-2; TRBD1 is a possible D gene (6 bases). The germline gives CDR1 SEHNR, CDR2 FQNEAQ (reference sequence). Deletions cut 5 bases from V and 5 bases from J, with 18 bases between. The length of the CDR3 is 15 residues. The CDR3 nucleotides are TGTGCCAGCAGCCACAACTATGAGGGGGGGTATGGCTACACCTTC. Translation: CASSHNYEGGYGYTF.

V gene TRBV4-2 combines with J gene TRBJ1-5; the D gene is possibly TRBD1 (5 bases). Germline loops: CDR1 LGHNA, CDR2 YNFKEQ. The CDR3 spans 14 residues. V was shortened by 0 bases and J by 5 bases, with 8 bases between the two germline ends. The CDR3 DNA reads TGTGCCAGCAGCCAAGAGTCGGGGGATCAGCCCCAGCATTTT. This sequence encodes CASSQESGDQPQHF.

The chain links TRBV7-3 to TRBJ1-2; 9 bases map to TRBD1. This CDR3 contains 15 residues. Unmatched junction bases numbered 8, after V lost 5 bases and J lost 4 bases. The V gene's germline CDR1 is SGHTA and CDR2 FQGTGA. This CDR3 is CASSEGGQGAYGYTF. DNA of the CDR3: TGTGCCAGCAGCGAGGGGGGACAGGGTGCCTATGGCTACACCTTC.

The V and J genes are TRBV9 and TRBJ1-6; D ambiguous. V gave up 0 bases and J gave up 0 bases, with 7 bases separating them. Germline CDR1 and CDR2: SGDLS and YYNGEE. CDR3 size: 16 residues. The CDR3 nucleotides are TGTGCCAGCAGCGTAGACAGAAGCTCCTATAATTCACCCCTCCACTTT. The encoded protein is CASSVDRSSYNSPLHF.

The sample holds a few counts of this clone. The rearrangement joins TRBV4-1 to TRBJ1-1; TRBD1 is a possible D gene (6 bases). The CDR3 has 13 residues. Trimming left V 6 bases short and J 4 bases short, with 12 bases between. CDR1 is MGHRA, CDR2 YSYEKL, per germline. The CDR3 DNA sequence: TGCGCCAGCAGTTTAGGGGGAATCACTGAAGCTTTCTTT. Translated: CASSLGGITEAFF.

The J gene is TRBJ2-3, the V gene TRBV7-9; 15 bases align to TRBD2. After removal of 0 bases from V and 6 bases from J, the junction contained 4 bases not matched to a gene. Germline-derived CDR1 and CDR2 are SEHNR and FQNEAQ (reference sequence). The CDR3 extends over 17 amino acids. CDR3 in DNA: TGTGCCAGCAGCTTAGCCGGGACTAGCGGGGGGCGGGATACGCAGTATTTT. It translates to CASSLAGTSGGRDTQYF.

This chain links TRBV7-9 with TRBJ2-1, with D possibly TRBD1 on 6 matching bases. CDR3 length equals 17 residues. Per germline, CDR1 SEHNR and CDR2 FQNEAQ (reference sequence). V lost 5 bases, J lost 5 bases, and 22 bases lay in between. The CDR3 coding sequence is TGTGCCAGCAGCCCGGACCGGCCCAGGGGCGCCAACAATGAGCAGTTCTTC. It specifies CASSPDRPRGANNEQFF.

The CDR3 coding sequence is TGTGCCAGTAGTATCCCGACTGGGCGGGGGCCCCCCATTCAGTACTTC. Protein sequence: CASSIPTGRGPPIQYF. The chain uses TRBV19 and TRBJ2-4; maybe TRBD2 (7 bases). The CDR3 consists of 16 residues. Germline CDR1 is LNHDA and CDR2 is SQIVND (reference sequence). Trimming removed 3 bases from V and 9 bases from J, with 21 bases in between.

This chain joins TRBV7-8 and TRBJ1-2, with 10 positions matching TRBD1. The CDR3 loop spans 15 amino acids. Germline-derived CDR1 and CDR2 are SGHVS and FQNEAQ. V shed 1 base and J 5 bases; nucleotides not matched to a gene: 4. The CDR3 reads CASSLVTGGGYGYTF. DNA of the CDR3: TGTGCCAGCAGCTTAGTGACAGGGGGCGGGTATGGCTACACCTTC.

The chain carries TRBV7-9 and TRBJ2-3; 11 bases fit TRBD2. The V segment lost 5 bases and the J segment 0 bases; nucleotides outside the gene matches: 4. Per germline, CDR1 SEHNR and CDR2 FQNEAQ (reference sequence). The CDR3 consists of 16 residues. The CDR3 here is CASSAGTSGSTDTQYF. The CDR3 nucleotides read TGTGCCAGCAGCGCCGGGACTAGCGGAAGCACAGATACGCAGTATTTT.

The chain couples TRBV5-1 to TRBJ1-2; 9 nucleotides line up with TRBD1. The junction had 10 bases not matched to a gene; V was cut back by 3 bases and J by 7 bases. This CDR3 contains 15 residues. Germline assignment: CDR1 SGHRS and CDR2 YFSETQ. In DNA, the CDR3 is TGCGCCAGCAGCTCTACCCTGACAGGGGGTGGTGGCTACACCTTC. This codes for CASSSTLTGGGGYTF.

The chain is built from TRBV7-9 and TRBJ1-2; 8 bases fit TRBD1. The ends lost 2 bases at V and 2 bases at J; junction bases unmatched: 1. Germline CDR1 and CDR2: SEHNR and FQNEAQ (reference sequence). The CDR3 contains 14 residues. CDR3 loop: CASSLSGGNYGYTF. Here the CDR3 DNA reads TGTGCCAGCAGCTTATCAGGGGGCAACTATGGCTACACCTTC.

V usage is TRBV28 and J usage is TRBJ1-6; 8 bases are a match to TRBD1. CDR1 is MDHEN and CDR2 is SYDVKM in the germline V gene. The CDR3 totals 13 residues. Losses at the gene ends were 6 bases for V and 9 bases for J; bases not matched to a gene: 4. The CDR3 protein is CASRTDRASPLHF. The CDR3, as DNA: TGTGCCAGCAGGACGGACAGGGCTTCACCCCTCCACTTT. Based on the CDR3 plus reference TRBV28 and TRBJ1-6, the full variable domain is DVKVTQSSRYLVKRTGEKVFLECVQDMDHENMFWYRQDPGLGLRLIYFSYDVKMKEKGDIPEGYSVSREKKERFSLILESASTNQTSMYLCASRTDRASPLHFGNGTRLTVT.

The V gene is TRBV19, the J gene TRBJ1-5, with 7 bases that match TRBD1. V dropped 6 bases and J dropped 6; count of bases not matched to a gene: 8. The CDR3 consists of 14 residues. Germline CDR1 LNHDA, CDR2 SQIVND (reference sequence). The CDR3 spells CASSPMAGGQPQHF. The CDR3 coding sequence is TGTGCCAGTAGCCCAATGGCAGGGGGTCAGCCCCAGCATTTT.

The chain carries TRBV28 and TRBJ1-2, with 7 positions matching TRBD1. J was trimmed by 5 bases and V by 6 bases; bases with no gene match: 6. CDR3 length equals 13 residues. Looked up from germline, CDR1 is MDHEN and CDR2 is SYDVKM. CDR3 amino acids: CASRSGTAYGYTF. CDR3 DNA sequence: TGTGCCAGCAGATCCGGGACAGCGTATGGCTACACCTTC.

The rearrangement uses TRBV6-6 and TRBJ2-1; D may be TRBD1 (6 bases). CDR3 length: 15 amino acids. V lost 6 bases and J 0 bases, leaving 12 bases between the germline ends. CDR1 is MNHNY, CDR2 SVGAGI, per germline (reference sequence). CDR3 sequence reads: CASSQGGISYNEQFF. CDR3 DNA sequence: TGTGCCAGCAGCCAAGGGGGAATCTCCTACAATGAGCAGTTCTTC.

In this sample, this clone turned up once. The chain uses TRBV6-5 and TRBJ1-2, with TRBD1 matching over 10 bases. This CDR3 contains 16 residues. Germline lookup yields CDR1 MNHEY and CDR2 SVGAGI. The junction had 6 bases not matched to a gene; V was cut back by 2 bases and J by 3 bases. For the CDR3, the DNA is TGTGCCAGCAGTTACGTTGGGGACAGGGGAGACTATGGCTACACCTTC. Its protein product is CASSYVGDRGDYGYTF.

The genes are TRBV6-1 and TRBJ1-5, with a possible D match to TRBD1 (5 bases). Trimming cost V 3 bases and J 4 bases, with 19 bases left between them. The CDR3 sequence is 17 residues long. CDR1 is MNHNS and CDR2 is SASEGT in the germline V gene. CDR3 sequence: CASSDDLVQGGNQPQHF. Here the CDR3 DNA reads TGTGCCAGCAGTGATGACTTGGTTCAGGGAGGAAATCAGCCCCAGCATTTT.